The 14 T cell receptor beta chains below come from one sample, sequenced in a study of T cells expressing NK-cell markers (dated by TCRdb to the early 2020s). Library method: 5' RACE. TCRdb names Illumina HiSeq 2000 as the instrument used. The reads underwent TCRdb reprocessing, giving one record for each CDR3 protein sequence and no DNA. The table for this sample shows some 600,000 distinct CDR3 sequences. The ten biggest clones cover around 4% of the sample. The sequencing input was blood T cells: a sorted CD56 or NKG2C T cell subset, CD4+ or CD8+ T cells, or bulk PBMC T cells (not recorded which). The receptors were sampled from a man aged 18 to 30 in good health. Donor details come from another sample of the same person, matched by shared clones.

The chain combines TRBV5-4 with TRBJ2-3; TCRdb's D gene call, TRBD2, goes unchecked for lack of DNA. Germline CDR1 SGHNT, CDR2 YYREEE (reference sequence). The CDR3 loop spans 14 amino acids. The CDR3 loop is CASSPGLDLLSQYF.

This sequence joins TRBV4-1 and TRBJ1-3; TCRdb names TRBD1, which stays unverified in the absence of DNA. The germline V gene has CDR1 MGHRA and CDR2 YSYEKL. This CDR3 has 17 residues. The CDR3 sequence: CASSQAGSTPSGNTIYF.

This chain's CDR3 is CASSFSAGTGGGEQFF. V usage is TRBV5-1 and J usage is TRBJ2-1; absent DNA, TCRdb's TRBD1 call cannot be checked. The CDR3 is 16 amino acids. The germline V gene has CDR1 SGHRS and CDR2 YFSETQ.

The chain has TRBV18 and TRBJ2-3. Germline V gives CDR1 KGHSH, CDR2 LQKENI. This CDR3 spans 13 amino acids. The CDR3 region is CASSPSSTDTQYF.

V is TRBV27 and J is TRBJ2-1. In germline, CDR1 is MNHEY, CDR2 SMNVEV (reference sequence). This CDR3 is 15 amino acids long. The CDR3 protein is CASSFSGASYNEQFF.

The chain recombines TRBV28 with TRBJ2-2; the D call of TRBD2 rests on TCRdb alone, since no DNA is present to check it. Germline V gene data show CDR1 as MDHEN and CDR2 as SYDVKM. CDR3 length equals 18 residues. The CDR3 spells CASSFPRLAGSNTGELFF. The entire variable domain, with the rest obtained from reference TRBV28 and TRBJ2-2, is as follows: DVKVTQSSRYLVKRTGEKVFLECVQDMDHENMFWYRQDPGLGLRLIYFSYDVKMKEKGDIPEGYSVSREKKERFSLILESASTNQTSMYLCASSFPRLAGSNTGELFFGEGSRLTVL.

The gene calls are TRBV11-2 and TRBJ2-1. The CDR3 spans 16 residues. CDR1 SGHAT and CDR2 FQNNGV come from the germline V gene. CDR3 in amino acids: CASSLEMGIPYNEQFF.

V usage is TRBV7-2 and J usage is TRBJ1-3; TCRdb designates TRBD1, a call that cannot be tested without DNA. The CDR3 has 16 amino acids. CDR1 and CDR2 (germline): SGHTA, FQGNSA. The CDR3 sequence is CASSLKTGGSGNTIYF. Variable domain in full (rest from reference TRBV7-2 and TRBJ1-3): GAGVSQSPSNKVTEKGKDVELRCDPISGHTALYWYRQSLGQGLEFLIYFQGNSAPDKSGLPSDRFSAERTGGSVSTLTIQRTQQEDSAVYLCASSLKTGGSGNTIYFGEGSWLTVV.

This sequence joins TRBV12-3 or TRBV12-4 and TRBJ1-2; the D call of TRBD1 rests on TCRdb alone, since no DNA is present to check it. CDR3 length: 16 amino acids. The chain's CDR3 is CATRLPGQELGDGYTF.

The chain links TRBV12-3 or TRBV12-4 to TRBJ2-1; the TCRdb D gene call, TRBD1, has no DNA to confirm it. This CDR3 comprises 15 residues. CDR3 region: CASSLVSQDDNEQFF.

The CDR3 is CAITDRGESPLHF. V and J are TRBV10-3 and TRBJ1-6; as DNA is missing, the TRBD1 call by TCRdb cannot be tested. Per germline, CDR1 ENHRY and CDR2 SYGVKD. The CDR3 covers 13 residues.

The V call is TRBV20-1, the J call TRBJ2-5; the D call from TCRdb, TRBD2, cannot be confirmed without DNA. This CDR3 contains 16 residues. Germline V CDR1 and CDR2: DFQATT, SNEGSKA (reference sequence). CDR3 sequence reads: CSATDPGRTNQETQYF.

This sequence joins TRBV12-3 or TRBV12-4 and TRBJ1-4; TCRdb names TRBD1, which stays unverified in the absence of DNA. The CDR3 extends over 16 amino acids. The CDR3: CASRGQGATNNEKLFF.

CDR3 amino acids: CSSPGGGRYTGELFF. The rearrangement links TRBV20-1 to TRBJ2-2; TCRdb indicates TRBD2, and absent DNA this call remains unverified. This CDR3 is 15 amino acids long. The germline CDR1 and CDR2 sequences are DFQATT and SNEGSKA (reference sequence).